Sequencing of this T cell receptor (beta chain) was carried out in a study of cytomegalovirus exposure and HLA in healthy donors. Overall study context: Early released data had tens of millions of unique TCRs, all coming from HLA-typed donors.

The PCR contained 60 Vbeta and 13 Jbeta primers. This table comes from immunoSEQ multiplex PCR, and its TCRdb copy is limited to in-frame clones, with some not included. The sample includes about 160,000 clones, roughly 80% of them seen just once. Healthy bone marrow donors made up the cohort. Germline V gene sequence: CDR1 SGHAT, CDR2 FQNNGV. After removal of 3 bases from V and 1 base from J, the junction contained 11 bases not matched to a gene. CDR3 length: 18 residues. As regards this clone: Its antigen is unidentified.

Overall study results and limits: Reported results showed that the classifier diagnosed cytomegalovirus status with high specificity and sensitivity. Later analysis associated a missense DCLRE1C variant with TCR beta V- and J-gene trimming.

The TCR was taken from a male donor in good health and CMV-seronegative. Sequenced: PBMCs. The chain links TRBV11-2 to TRBJ2-2; 7 bases align to TRBD1. This CDR3 reads CASSFRGRPPMNTGELFF. The CDR3 DNA sequence: TGTGCCAGCAGCTTTAGGGGGCGGCCTCCCATGAACACCGGGGAGCTGTTTTTT.